This TCR beta chain was identified in a study of blood T cell repertoires in COVID-19. As for the study in general: PBMCs, B-cell-depleted T cells, or T cells provided the cDNA or gDNA that made up the material.

Participants, about 18 to 90 years old, spanned approximately 26 US areas. The repertoire was sequenced with immunoSEQ multiplex PCR; TCRdb's copy has only in-frame clones and lacks some. The sample yields roughly 400,000 clones, nearly 90% seen once. The CDR3 runs 13 residues. Germline V CDR1 and CDR2: MNHEY, SVGAGI. V gave up 7 bases and J gave up 5 bases; unmatched junction bases: 5. Sequences were obtained from PBMCs or T cells enriched from blood (not recorded which). This sequence was found in a woman aged 40 to 50 with acute COVID-19. The rearrangement uses TRBV6-5 and TRBJ2-7, with TRBD2 matching 10 bases. CDR3 DNA: TGTGCCAGCAAAGGACTAGCGGTCCACGAGCAGTACTTC. It yields the protein CASKGLAVHEQYF.